Listed below are T cell receptor beta chains from one sample, sequenced in a study of blood T cells in healthy people across ages. TCRdb re-called the 5' RACE reads through MiXCR, storing one row per CDR3 protein. The data contain 540,000 or so distinct CDR3 sequences, roughly 29% of them singletons. The sequenced material came from blood. These receptors were taken from a woman in her sixties or seventies in good health. The conserved cysteine and the conserved F or W are not part of the CDR3 here. Rows may omit the clone size; those that give it use once, few, many or a size class.

clone_size: NA; j_call: TRBJ1-2; v_call: TRBV20-1; cdr3_aa: SADRGSSGYT
clone_size: few; j_call: TRBJ1-2; v_call: TRBV12-3/TRBV12-4; cdr3_aa: ASTLTGTYYGYT
clone_size: few; j_call: TRBJ2-4; v_call: TRBV4-1; cdr3_aa: ASSQELAGGENIQY
clone_size: NA; j_call: TRBJ1-4; v_call: TRBV6-6; cdr3_aa: ASSPHGAEKLF
clone_size: NA; j_call: TRBJ2-7; v_call: TRBV6-6; cdr3_aa: ASSTGTGLPYEQY
clone_size: NA; j_call: TRBJ2-2; v_call: TRBV5-1; cdr3_aa: ASGHGQNTGELF
clone_size: NA; j_call: TRBJ2-2; v_call: TRBV3-1; cdr3_aa: ASSQDLDSATGELF
clone_size: NA; j_call: TRBJ2-3; v_call: TRBV12-3/TRBV12-4; cdr3_aa: ACQRGNTDTQY
clone_size: NA; j_call: TRBJ2-4; v_call: TRBV30; cdr3_aa: AWSVGGGPNIQY
clone_size: NA; j_call: NA; v_call: TRBV12-3/TRBV12-4; cdr3_aa: ASASWGGEYEQY
clone_size: NA; j_call: TRBJ1-2; v_call: TRBV4-3; cdr3_aa: ASSQPGVLPGGYT
clone_size: NA; j_call: TRBJ2-3; v_call: TRBV11-2; cdr3_aa: ASSFSTGTRNTQY
clone_size: NA; j_call: TRBJ1-1; v_call: TRBV20-1; cdr3_aa: SAVGGLMNTEAF
clone_size: NA; j_call: TRBJ1-2; v_call: TRBV29-1; cdr3_aa: SVLTAIKYGYT
clone_size: NA; j_call: TRBJ2-2; v_call: TRBV7-2; cdr3_aa: ASSLGGRDTGELF
clone_size: NA; j_call: TRBJ2-2; v_call: TRBV28; cdr3_aa: ASSLSGTGTGELF